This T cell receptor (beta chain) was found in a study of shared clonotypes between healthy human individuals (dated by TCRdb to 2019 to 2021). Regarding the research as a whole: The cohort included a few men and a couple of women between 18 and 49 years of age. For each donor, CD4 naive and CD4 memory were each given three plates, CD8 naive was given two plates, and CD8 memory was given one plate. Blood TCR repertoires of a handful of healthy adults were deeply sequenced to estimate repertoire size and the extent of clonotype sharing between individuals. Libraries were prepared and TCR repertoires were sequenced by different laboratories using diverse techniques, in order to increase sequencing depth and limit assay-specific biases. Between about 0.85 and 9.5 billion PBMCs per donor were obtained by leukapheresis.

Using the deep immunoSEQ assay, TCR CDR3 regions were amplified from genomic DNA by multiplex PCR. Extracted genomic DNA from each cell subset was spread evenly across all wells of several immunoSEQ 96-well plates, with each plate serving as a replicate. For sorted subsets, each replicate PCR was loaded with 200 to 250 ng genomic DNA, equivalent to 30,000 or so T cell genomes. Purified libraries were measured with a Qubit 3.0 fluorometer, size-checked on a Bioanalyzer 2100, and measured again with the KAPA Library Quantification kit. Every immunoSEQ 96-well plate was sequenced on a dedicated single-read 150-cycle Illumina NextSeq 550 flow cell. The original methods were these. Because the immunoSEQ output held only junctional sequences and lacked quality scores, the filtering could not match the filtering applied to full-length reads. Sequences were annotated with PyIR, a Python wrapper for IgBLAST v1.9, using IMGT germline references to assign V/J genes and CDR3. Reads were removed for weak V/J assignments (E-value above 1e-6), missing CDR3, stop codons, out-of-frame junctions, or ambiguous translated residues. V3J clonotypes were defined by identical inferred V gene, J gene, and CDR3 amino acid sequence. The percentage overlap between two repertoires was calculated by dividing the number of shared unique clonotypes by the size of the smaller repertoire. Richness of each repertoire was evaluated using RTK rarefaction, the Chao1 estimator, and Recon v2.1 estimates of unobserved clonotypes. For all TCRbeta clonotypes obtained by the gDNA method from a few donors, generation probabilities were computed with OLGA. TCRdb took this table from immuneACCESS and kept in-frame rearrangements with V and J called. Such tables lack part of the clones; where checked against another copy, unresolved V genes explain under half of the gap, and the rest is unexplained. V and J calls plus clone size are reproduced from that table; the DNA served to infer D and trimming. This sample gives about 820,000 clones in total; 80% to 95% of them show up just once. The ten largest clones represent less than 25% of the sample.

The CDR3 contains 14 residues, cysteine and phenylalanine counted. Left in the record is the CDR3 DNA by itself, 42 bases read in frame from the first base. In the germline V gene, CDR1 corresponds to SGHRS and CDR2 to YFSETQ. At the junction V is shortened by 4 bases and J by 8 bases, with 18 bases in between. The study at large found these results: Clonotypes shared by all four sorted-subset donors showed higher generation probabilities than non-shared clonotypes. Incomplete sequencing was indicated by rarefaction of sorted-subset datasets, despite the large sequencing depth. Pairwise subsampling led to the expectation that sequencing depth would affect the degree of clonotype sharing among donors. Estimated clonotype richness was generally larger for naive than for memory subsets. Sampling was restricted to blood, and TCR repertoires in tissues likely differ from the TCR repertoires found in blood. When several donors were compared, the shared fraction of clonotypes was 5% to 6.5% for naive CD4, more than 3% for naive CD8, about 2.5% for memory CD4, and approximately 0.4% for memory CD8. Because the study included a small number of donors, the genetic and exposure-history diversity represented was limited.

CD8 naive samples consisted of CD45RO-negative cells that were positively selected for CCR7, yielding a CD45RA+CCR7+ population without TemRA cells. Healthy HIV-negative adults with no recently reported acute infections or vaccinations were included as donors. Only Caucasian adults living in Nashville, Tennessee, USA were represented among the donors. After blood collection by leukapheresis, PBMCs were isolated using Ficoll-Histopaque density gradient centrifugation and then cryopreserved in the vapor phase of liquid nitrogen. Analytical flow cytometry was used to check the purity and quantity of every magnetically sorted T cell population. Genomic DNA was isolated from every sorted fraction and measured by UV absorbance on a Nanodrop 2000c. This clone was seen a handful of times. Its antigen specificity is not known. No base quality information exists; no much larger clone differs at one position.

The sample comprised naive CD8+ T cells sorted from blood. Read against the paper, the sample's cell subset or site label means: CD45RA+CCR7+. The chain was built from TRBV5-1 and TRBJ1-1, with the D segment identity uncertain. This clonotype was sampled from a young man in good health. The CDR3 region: CASSKERIVDEAFF. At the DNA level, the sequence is TGCGCCAGCAGCAAAGAACGGATCGTAGACGAAGCTTTCTTT. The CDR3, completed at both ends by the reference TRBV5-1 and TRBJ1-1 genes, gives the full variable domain KAGVTQTPRYLIKTRGQQVTLSCSPISGHRSVSWYQQTPGQGLQFLFEYFSETQRNKGNFPGRFSGRQFSNSRSEMNVSTLELGDSALYLCASSKERIVDEAFFGQGTRLTVV.